These 11 T cell receptor beta chains share one sample of origin, sequenced in a study of blood T cell repertoires in COVID-19. Profiling relied on immunoSEQ multiplex PCR, and the TCRdb table lists in-frame clones only, not all of them. This table has around 260,000 clones, 75% to 90% appearing once. Material: peripheral blood. These receptors were taken from a man in his thirties or forties with active or convalescent COVID-19.

V usage is TRBV5-1 and J usage is TRBJ1-1; 7 bases match TRBD1. This CDR3 has 15 residues. The trim removed 4 bases at V and 1 base at J, leaving 7 bases unmatched. Germline CDR1 SGHRS, CDR2 YFSETQ. This chain's CDR3 is CASSKIQGRNTEAFF. The CDR3 DNA reads TGCGCCAGCAGCAAAATACAGGGGCGGAACACTGAAGCTTTCTTT.

The V and J genes are TRBV7-9 and TRBJ2-3, with a possible D match to TRBD2 (6 bases). This CDR3 has 15 amino acids. The V end lost 3 bases, the J end lost 4 bases, and 14 bases lay between the germline ends. The germline CDR1 and CDR2 sequences are SEHNR and FQNEAQ (reference sequence). In DNA form, the CDR3 reads TGTGCCAGCAGCTTGTGGGAGGAAGGGGCAGATACGCAGTATTTT. Translated, it gives CASSLWEEGADTQYF.

This clone was found once. Other DNA sequences in the same sample also yield this CDR3. The gene calls are TRBV7-2 and TRBJ2-5; 11 nucleotides match TRBD1. J lost 2 bases, V lost 6 bases, and 5 bases had no gene match. The CDR3 extends over 15 amino acids. Germline-derived CDR1 and CDR2 are SGHTA and FQGNSA. The CDR3 loop is CASSPDRGLQETQYF. The DNA for the CDR3 is TGTGCCAGCAGTCCGGACAGGGGGCTTCAAGAGACCCAGTACTTC.

In this sample, this clone turned up once. The chain uses TRBV7-8 and TRBJ1-1; D may be TRBD1 (6 bases). The V and J ends lost 5 bases and 2 bases respectively, with 21 bases between them. The CDR3 runs to 17 residues. Germline lookup yields CDR1 SGHVS and CDR2 FQNEAQ. The DNA of the CDR3 is TGTGCCAGCAGCCTACAACCCCGGGGACAACCCAACACTGAAGCTTTCTTT. It specifies CASSLQPRGQPNTEAFF.

The chain joins TRBV15 to TRBJ2-3; maybe TRBD2 (6 bases). Trimming took 2 bases from V and 8 from J, leaving 11 bases between them. Germline CDR1 reads LNHNV; CDR2 reads YYDKDF (reference sequence). This CDR3 has 13 residues. CDR3 in amino acids: CATSRQREATQYF. The CDR3 DNA sequence: TGTGCCACCAGCAGACAAAGGGAGGCTACGCAGTATTTT.

The chain has TRBV6-5 and TRBJ2-7; no firm D call. The CDR3 totals 11 residues. Germline V lookup: CDR1 MNHEY, CDR2 SVGAGI. The V end lost 6 bases, the J end lost 1 base, and 4 bases lay between the germline ends. The CDR3 reads CASRTSYEQYF. DNA of the CDR3: TGTGCCAGCAGGACATCCTACGAGCAGTACTTC.

The rearrangement links TRBV11-2 to TRBJ2-6; 7 bases are shared with TRBD1. The CDR3 consists of 22 residues. Germline V gene sequence: CDR1 SGHAT, CDR2 FQNNGV. Trimming cost V 6 bases and J 1 base; bases outside gene matches: 24. CDR3 residues: CASSTLTPTGDAFGSGANVLTF. The CDR3 coding sequence is TGTGCCAGCAGTACTCTAACCCCTACAGGGGACGCCTTTGGATCTGGGGCCAACGTCCTGACTTTC.

The chain recombines TRBV2 with TRBJ1-1; TRBD1 agrees at 8 bases. V gave up 5 bases and J gave up 6 bases; unmatched junction bases: 2. CDR1 and CDR2 (germline): SNHLY, FYNNEI. The length of the CDR3 is 12 residues. The CDR3 sequence: CASSPGGSEAFF. CDR3 sequence (DNA): TGTGCCAGCAGTCCAGGGGGCTCTGAAGCTTTCTTT.

The chain is built from TRBV23-1 and TRBJ2-7; D is unresolved. TRBV23-1 is assigned to the ORF class and has an uncertain function. This CDR3 comprises 13 residues. V was pared by 3 bases and J by 3 bases, with 9 bases between. The CDR3 loop reads CASSHIRFYEQYF. DNA for the CDR3: TGCGCCAGCAGTCACATCAGGTTCTACGAGCAGTACTTC.

This chain links TRBV16 with TRBJ2-5; possibly TRBD2 for D (5 bases). V was trimmed by 4 bases and J by 2 bases, leaving 14 bases between them. CDR1 is KGHSY, CDR2 FQNENV, per germline. The CDR3 extends over 15 amino acids. The chain's CDR3 is CASSPRGDTQETQYF. Here the CDR3 DNA reads TGTGCCAGCAGCCCTCGGGGTGACACGCAAGAGACCCAGTACTTC.

The chain joins TRBV11-2 to TRBJ1-3; 7 positions match TRBD1. Germline loops: CDR1 SGHAT, CDR2 FQNNGV. V shed 1 base and J 1 base; nucleotides not matched to a gene: 4. The CDR3 consists of 16 residues. The CDR3 bases are TGTGCCAGCAGCTTAGGGTCCAGGGGGTCTGGAAACACCATATATTTT. Encoded protein: CASSLGSRGSGNTIYF.